One and the same sample provided the 4 T cell receptor beta chains below, sequenced in a study of blood T cell repertoires in COVID-19. Clones were read by immunoSEQ multiplex PCR, and TCRdb kept only the in-frame ones, dropping some. The table has 250,000 to 300,000 clones, approximately 87% seen once. Specimen: peripheral blood. These TCRs come from a man aged 55 to 70 who had recovered from COVID-19.

For this clone: This specimen includes other DNA sequences encoding the same CDR3. This chain links TRBV5-1 with TRBJ1-1; 9 bases align to TRBD1. The germline gives CDR1 SGHRS, CDR2 YFSETQ. J gave up 5 bases and V 2 bases, and 4 bases lay outside the gene matches. The CDR3 length is 14 residues. CDR3 loop: CASSLTGGNTEAFF. CDR3 bases: TGCGCCAGCAGCTTAACAGGGGGCAATACTGAAGCTTTCTTT.

The J gene is TRBJ2-7, the V gene TRBV12-5, with TRBD2 as a possible D gene (6 bases). CDR3 size: 19 residues. In germline, CDR1 is LGHNT, CDR2 FRNRAP. V shed 7 bases and J shed 1 base, with 29 bases lying between them. CDR3 nucleotide sequence: TGTGCTAGTGACCCACCCCCTCGTAGTAGCGGTAGGAGGTCCTACGAGCAGTACTTC. Residues: CASDPPPRSSGRRSYEQYF.

The chain is built from TRBV5-1 and TRBJ2-7; 8 bases match TRBD2. Trimming took 3 bases from V and 2 from J; bases not matched to a gene: 7. The CDR3 loop spans 15 amino acids. CDR1 and CDR2 from the germline V gene are SGHRS and YFSETQ. The CDR3 DNA is TGCGCCAGCAGCTGGAGGAGCGGGGGAGCCTACGAGCAGTACTTC. This encodes CASSWRSGGAYEQYF. The variable domain in full, with the rest retrieved from reference TRBV5-1 and TRBJ2-7, is KAGVTQTPRYLIKTRGQQVTLSCSPISGHRSVSWYQQTPGQGLQFLFEYFSETQRNKGNFPGRFSGRQFSNSRSEMNVSTLELGDSALYLCASSWRSGGAYEQYFGPGTRLTVT.

This clone was recorded only once. The chain carries TRBV14 and TRBJ2-4, with 9 bases matching TRBD1. The CDR3 consists of 15 residues. Germline-derived CDR1 and CDR2 are SGHDN and FVKESK. With 4 bases clipped from V and 4 bases from J, the junction kept 5 bases outside the gene matches. The CDR3 DNA is TGTGCCAGCAGCCGAAATGGGACAGGGAAAAACATTCAGTACTTC. It specifies CASSRNGTGKNIQYF.